This record covers a single TCR beta chain. The V end lost 8 bases, the J end lost 1 base, and 11 bases lay between the germline ends. CDR1 MNHEY and CDR2 SMNVEV come from the germline V gene (reference sequence). The CDR3 loop spans 14 amino acids. This sample was taken from a study of shared clonotypes between healthy human individuals. TCRdb keeps only in-frame clones here, not all; method: immunoSEQ multiplex PCR. The top ten clones hold under 0.65% of a sample with over a million clones, approximately 80% of them seen once. Material for sequencing was memory CD4+ T cells from PBMCs. The subset: CD45RA-negative fraction. This chain uses TRBV27 with TRBJ2-2; D is unresolved. This TCR was recovered from a man younger than 30 in good health. Some clones in this sample may be carry-over from other donors' samples. CDR3 residues: CASGRKGNTGELFF. CDR3 sequence (DNA): TGTGCCAGCGGAAGGAAAGGGAACACCGGGGAGCTGTTTTTT.